This T cell receptor beta chain was profiled in a study of blood T cell repertoires in COVID-19. Germline values: CDR1 SGHAT, CDR2 FQNNGV. This CDR3 region has 16 residues. V lost 5 bases to trimming and J lost 4 bases, with 20 bases between them. This clone has only one observation. The assay was immunoSEQ multiplex PCR, and TCRdb's table has in-frame clones only and misses some. The data hold thousands of clones, with 88% observed a single time. The sample comprised peripheral blood. The chain employs TRBV11-2 and TRBJ2-5; D is undetermined. The receptor was isolated from a human donor in a cohort sampled during active COVID-19. In DNA form, the CDR3 reads TGTGCCAGCAGCACAGACGAGAGCTCTCAACGAGAGACCCAGTACTTC. Protein sequence: CASSTDESSQRETQYF.